These 14 T cell receptor beta chains came from one sample sequenced in a study of OX40 agonist ivuxolimab in advanced cancers. Only in-frame clones appear in the TCRdb table, and some are missing; sequencing was by immunoSEQ multiplex PCR. The table has 150,000 to 190,000 clones, approximately 94% seen once. The sample consisted of CD4+ or CD8+ T cells sorted from blood, taken in a trial of the OX40 agonist ivuxolimab. The receptors originated from an adult with an advanced solid tumor such as melanoma, head and neck, liver or kidney cancer.

This clone has more than one count but fewer than ten. The chain recombines TRBV11-2 with TRBJ1-2, with 7 bases fitting TRBD1. Germline loops: CDR1 SGHAT, CDR2 FQNNGV. This CDR3 is 13 amino acids long. Losses at the gene ends were 5 bases for V and 4 bases for J; bases not matched to a gene: 4. In DNA, the CDR3 is TGTGCCAGCAGCGTAGGGGGCATCTATGGCTACACCTTC. Translated, it gives CASSVGGIYGYTF.

V usage is TRBV5-1 and J usage is TRBJ2-5, with unresolved D. CDR1 and CDR2 (germline): SGHRS, YFSETQ. There are 14 residues in the CDR3. The V and J ends lost 0 bases and 0 bases respectively, with 6 bases between them. CDR3 DNA: TGCGCCAGCAGCTTGGGATCGTACCAAGAGACCCAGTACTTC. This codes for CASSLGSYQETQYF.

The chain has TRBV7-2 and TRBJ2-3, with TRBD2 as a possible D gene (5 bases). Trimming left V 3 bases short and J 5 bases short, with 9 bases between. Germline lookup yields CDR1 SGHTA and CDR2 FQGNSA. The CDR3 covers 13 residues. The CDR3 DNA follows: TGTGCCAGCAGCTTCCCGGGGAGAGATACGCAGTATTTT. It codes for CASSFPGRDTQYF.

The V gene is TRBV5-6, the J gene TRBJ2-3, with a weak D call TRBD2 (6 bases). The CDR3 has 14 residues. V was pared by 1 base and J by 9 bases, with 15 bases between. Per the germline V gene, CDR1 is SGHDT and CDR2 is YYEEEE. DNA for the CDR3: TGTGCCAGCAGCTTGACTTCGGGACTCGCCACGCAGTATTTT. The encoded protein is CASSLTSGLATQYF.

The chain couples TRBV6-5 to TRBJ1-1, with TRBD1 identical over 8 bases. V lost 6 bases, J lost 3 bases, and 9 bases stayed unmatched. CDR3 length equals 15 residues. CDR1 and CDR2 (germline): MNHEY, SVGAGI. The CDR3 bases are TGTGCCAGCAGGCAAGGACAGGGTGTGTACACTGAAGCTTTCTTT. Translating gives CASRQGQGVYTEAFF.

This chain joins TRBV10-1 and TRBJ1-2, with 7 nucleotides matching TRBD1. Looked up from germline, CDR1 is WNHNN and CDR2 is SYGVQD (reference sequence). There are 14 residues in the CDR3. V dropped 8 bases and J dropped 7; count of bases not matched to a gene: 13. The CDR3 reads CASSPQGGEGGYTF. DNA for the CDR3: TGCGCCAGCTCCCCCCAGGGGGGGGAAGGTGGCTACACCTTC.

V is TRBV12-1 and J is TRBJ1-4; the D call of TRBD1 is as the table states it, not checked on the DNA. TRBV12-1 is described as a pseudogene. The CDR3 loop spans 15 amino acids. Written as DNA, the CDR3 is TGTGCCAGCAGCCTCCGGGACAGCCAGAACGAAAAACTGTTTTTT. Translated, it gives CASSLRDSQNEKLFF.

V and J are TRBV28 and TRBJ1-5, with a possible D match to TRBD1 (6 bases). Trimming removed 3 bases from V and 0 bases from J, with 9 bases in between. There are 15 residues in the CDR3. Germline values: CDR1 MDHEN, CDR2 SYDVKM. CDR3 nucleotide sequence: TGTGCCAGCAGTTTGGGGGCGGTTAGCAATCAGCCCCAGCATTTT. The encoded protein is CASSLGAVSNQPQHF.

The chain couples TRBV13 to TRBJ2-7; TRBD1 aligns across 8 bases. CDR1 is PRHDT, CDR2 FYEKMQ, per germline (reference sequence). CDR3 length equals 14 residues. With V trimmed by 0 bases and J by 5 bases, 3 bases remained unmatched. The CDR3 bases are TGTGCCAGCAGCTTAGGCAGGGGGCACCACGAGCAGTACTTC. Amino acids: CASSLGRGHHEQYF.

The chain couples TRBV19 to TRBJ1-3; 8 nucleotides line up with TRBD1. The CDR3 is 15 amino acids. The J segment lost 0 bases and the V segment lost 5 bases, leaving 3 bases of the junction unmatched. CDR1 and CDR2 from the germline V gene are LNHDA and SQIVND (reference sequence). The CDR3 coding sequence is TGTGCCAGTAGTCGAGGACAGGGCTCTGGAAACACCATATATTTT. Its translation is CASSRGQGSGNTIYF.

The chain couples TRBV18 to TRBJ1-2; 9 bases match TRBD1. There are 15 residues in the CDR3. Germline V CDR1 and CDR2: KGHSH, LQKENI. V trimming: 0 bases; J trimming: 7 bases; junction bases outside the gene matches: 6. CDR3 protein: CASSPPGTGYGGYTF. CDR3 in DNA: TGTGCCAGCTCACCACCGGGGACAGGGTACGGTGGCTACACCTTC.

The chain is built from TRBV28 and TRBJ1-1, with 8 bases fitting TRBD1. From germline, CDR1 is MDHEN and CDR2 SYDVKM. Trimming cost V 6 bases and J 3 bases; bases outside gene matches: 6. CDR3 length: 14 residues. CDR3 sequence: CASRAGGLDTEAFF. Here the CDR3 DNA reads TGTGCCAGCAGGGCAGGGGGCTTGGACACTGAAGCTTTCTTT.

V gene TRBV9 combines with J gene TRBJ2-3; 8 nucleotides match TRBD2. The ends lost 4 bases at V and 1 base at J; junction bases unmatched: 5. The CDR3 is 15 residues long. CDR1 and CDR2 (germline): SGDLS, YYNGEE. The CDR3 DNA reads TGTGCCAGCAGCCCCCGTAGCGGGGGCACAGATACGCAGTATTTT. It specifies CASSPRSGGTDTQYF.

V gene TRBV11-2 combines with J gene TRBJ2-7, with TRBD2 matching over 11 bases. This CDR3 comprises 16 residues. V gave up 2 bases and J gave up 4 bases; unmatched junction bases: 7. The germline gives CDR1 SGHAT, CDR2 FQNNGV. The CDR3 loop is CASSLRSPSGGYEQYF. The CDR3 DNA follows: TGTGCCAGCAGCTTACGTTCGCCTAGCGGGGGGTACGAGCAGTACTTC.